These T cell receptor beta chains were read from a single sample in a study of OX40 agonist ivuxolimab in advanced cancers. The data were produced by immunoSEQ multiplex PCR, yet TCRdb's version contains in-frame clones alone and is incomplete. The repertoire has about 21,000 clones, approximately 79% of them found once; the top ten carry 12% to 15%. This material consisted of CD4+ or CD8+ T cells sorted from blood, taken in a trial of the OX40 agonist ivuxolimab. Every receptor here comes from an adult with an advanced solid tumor such as melanoma, head and neck, liver or kidney cancer. Each CDR3 is given with its conserved first and last residue. Fields, in order: clone size, D gene, CDR3 length, V gene, J gene, CDR3 DNA, CDR3 protein. D genes are given only for firm matches. The size entry is marked missing in some rows and otherwise reads once, few, many or a size class.

.	TRBD1	14	TRBV6-5	TRBJ1-1	TGTGCCAGCAGTTACTGGACAGGGAACACTGAAGCTTTCTTT	CASSYWTGNTEAFF
.	.	14	TRBV7-9	TRBJ1-2	TGTGCCAGCAGCCCAGGACAGATAAACTATGGCTACACCTTC	CASSPGQINYGYTF
few	TRBD1	15	TRBV18	TRBJ2-5	TGTGCCAGCTCACCACCCCTAAACAGGGGCGAGACCCAGTACTTC	CASSPPLNRGETQYF
.	TRBD1	13	TRBV28	TRBJ2-7	TGTGCCAGTACAACAGGGGGTGTGTACGAGCAGTACTTC	CASTTGGVYEQYF
.	.	10	TRBV29-1	TRBJ2-1	TGCAGCGTTCTATTTGATGAGCAGTTCTTC	CSVLFDEQFF
.	.	13	TRBV7-9	TRBJ2-7	TGTGCCAGCAGCTTCGGCACGACCTACGAGCAGTACTTC	CASSFGTTYEQYF
.	.	15	TRBV4-1	TRBJ1-4	TGCGCCAGCAGCCAAGAGGGCAGGGCTGGCGGAAAACTGTTTTTT	CASSQEGRAGGKLFF
.	TRBD1	14	TRBV28	TRBJ1-2	TGTGCCAGCAGTTTTCTTGGGACAGGGGATGGCTACACCTTC	CASSFLGTGDGYTF
few	.	15	TRBV19	TRBJ1-1	TGTGCCAGTAGTATAGATGGGGTTATGAACACTGAAGCTTTCTTT	CASSIDGVMNTEAFF
.	.	15	TRBV4-1	TRBJ1-1	TGCGCCAGCAGCCAAGGCCAAAGGGGTTCCACTGAAGCTTTCTTT	CASSQGQRGSTEAFF
.	.	16	TRBV5-1	TRBJ2-1	TGCGCCAGCAGCTTGGAAACAGGACTTTCCTACAATGAGCAGTTCTTC	CASSLETGLSYNEQFF
few	.	15	TRBV19	TRBJ2-3	TGTGCCAGTCGACGGGCCGAATATCACACAGATACGCAGTATTTT	CASRRAEYHTDTQYF
once	TRBD2	14	TRBV28	TRBJ2-1	TGTGCCAGCAGTTTCGAGCGGGGGGGCAATGAGCAGTTCTTC	CASSFERGGNEQFF
.	.	15	TRBV7-9	TRBJ1-6	TGTGCCAGCAGCCCAGCGGGCTCCTATAATTCACCCCTCCACTTT	CASSPAGSYNSPLHF
.	TRBD1	15	TRBV6-1	TRBJ1-1	TGTGCCAGCAGTGAAGGAAAGGGGACAGCCCGTGAAGCTTTCTTT	CASSEGKGTAREAFF
.	.	15	TRBV9	TRBJ1-3	TGTGCCAGCAGCGAGGGAGGGGGGACTGGAAACACCATATATTTT	CASSEGGGTGNTIYF
.	TRBD2	15	TRBV9	TRBJ2-3	TGTGCCAGCAGCGTAGCTAGCGGGGATACAGATACGCAGTATTTT	CASSVASGDTDTQYF
.	.	16	TRBV27	TRBJ1-4	TGTGCCAGCAGCTTCGGGTTGGGGCGGGGTAATGAAAAACTGTTTTTT	CASSFGLGRGNEKLFF
.	TRBD1	14	TRBV7-3	TRBJ2-5	TGTGCCAGCAGCCCGCAAGGGACAGGGGAGACCCAGTACTTC	CASSPQGTGETQYF
once	.	16	TRBV5-5	TRBJ2-3	TGTGCCAGCAGCCCCCCTATGGACCTTAGCACAGATACGCAGTATTTT	CASSPPMDLSTDTQYF
.	.	14	TRBV7-6	TRBJ1-3	TGTGCCAGCAGCCCAGTTAACTCTGGAAACACCATATATTTT	CASSPVNSGNTIYF
once	TRBD1	16	TRBV2	TRBJ2-7	TGTGCCAGCAGCGCTACCGGGACAGGGGGCCCCTACGAGCAGTACTTC	CASSATGTGGPYEQYF
.	TRBD1	14	TRBV7-9	TRBJ1-1	TGTGCCAGCAGCTTAGCGGGAAGACAGGGTGAAGCTTTCTTT	CASSLAGRQGEAFF
.	.	15	TRBV19	TRBJ2-3	TGTGCCAGTAAGCCTGCAGGTTGGGCCGGAGATACGCAGTATTTT	CASKPAGWAGDTQYF
.	TRBD2	13	TRBV30	TRBJ2-1	TGTGCCTGGGATGGACTAGACTACCATGAGCAGTTCTTC	CAWDGLDYHEQFF